This passage covers 28 T cell receptor beta chains from one sample sequenced in a study of T cells in tumors after PD-1 blockade (dated by TCRdb to the late 2010s). Libraries were built with the immunoSEQ multiplex PCR assay. TCRdb carries this immuneACCESS record with in-frame sequences only. Its versions omit some clonotypes, under half of them owing to an unresolved V gene in the studies checked, with the rest unexplained. This sample is represented by around 34,000 clones; 73% of them were singletons. The ten largest account for roughly 37% of the sample. This sample's time point label indicates: after anti-PD-1 therapy. The sequencing here drew on PBMCs, taken after anti-PD-1 treatment. All receptors come from a human donor with basal cell carcinoma.

The V gene is TRBV12-3 or TRBV12-4, the J gene TRBJ2-7; D gene unclear. The CDR3 consists of 13 residues. V was shortened by 3 bases and J by 4 bases, with 10 bases between the two germline ends. In nucleotides, the CDR3 is TGTGCCAGCAGTTTCCAGCGCGCGTACGAGCAGTACTTC. Protein product: CASSFQRAYEQYF.

The gene calls are TRBV10-2 and TRBJ2-2; the match to TRBD2 covers 7 bases. Germline V gene sequence: CDR1 WSHSY, CDR2 SAAADI. The CDR3 is made up of 15 amino acids. Trimming cost V 3 bases and J 6 bases; bases outside gene matches: 7. CDR3 DNA sequence: TGCGCCAGCAGTGAAGGCGGGAGCGGTGCCGGGGAGCTGTTTTTT. Amino acids: CASSEGGSGAGELFF.

This clone was seen only once. This rearrangement joins TRBV28 to TRBJ2-3; 8 bases line up with TRBD1. The CDR3 contains 16 residues. Germline loops: CDR1 MDHEN, CDR2 SYDVKM. With V trimmed by 5 bases and J by 3 bases, 10 bases remained unmatched. The CDR3 region is CASSASGTGATDTQYF. The CDR3 nucleotides are TGTGCCAGCAGTGCCTCCGGGACAGGTGCGACAGATACGCAGTATTTT. Filled out from reference TRBV28 and TRBJ2-3, the complete variable domain reads DVKVTQSSRYLVKRTGEKVFLECVQDMDHENMFWYRQDPGLGLRLIYFSYDVKMKEKGDIPEGYSVSREKKERFSLILESASTNQTSMYLCASSASGTGATDTQYFGPGTRLTVL.

This chain links TRBV7-9 with TRBJ2-3; D gene unclear. Germline CDR1 reads SEHNR; CDR2 reads FQNEAQ (reference sequence). This CDR3 has 12 amino acids. The germline V and J ends were trimmed by 6 bases and 0 bases, with 4 bases remaining between them. The CDR3 sequence: CASRDSTDTQYF. CDR3 sequence (DNA): TGTGCCAGCAGGGACAGCACAGATACGCAGTATTTT.

This clone has only one observation. The rearrangement joins TRBV5-1 to TRBJ1-6; D is unresolved. V was shortened by 0 bases and J by 9 bases, with 13 bases between the two germline ends. This CDR3 comprises 15 residues. Germline V gene data show CDR1 as SGHRS and CDR2 as YFSETQ. This chain's CDR3 is CASSLDPGDSSPLHF. The CDR3 DNA reads TGCGCCAGCAGCTTGGATCCGGGAGATAGTTCACCCCTCCACTTT.

This clone has a single count. V usage is TRBV28 and J usage is TRBJ1-1; D remains ambiguous. CDR1 and CDR2 from the germline V gene are MDHEN and SYDVKM. Trimming stripped 3 bases from V and 0 bases from J, with 5 bases between. There are 13 residues in the CDR3. CDR3 protein: CASSFPLNTEAFF. The CDR3 DNA sequence: TGTGCCAGCAGTTTCCCCTTGAACACTGAAGCTTTCTTT.

The gene calls are TRBV4-1 and TRBJ2-1, with TRBD2 identical over 7 bases. V trimming: 0 bases; J trimming: 9 bases; junction bases outside the gene matches: 8. Germline CDR1 and CDR2: MGHRA and YSYEKL. The CDR3 loop spans 15 amino acids. CDR3: CASSQDTPSGGEQFF. The CDR3 DNA is TGCGCCAGCAGCCAAGATACTCCTAGCGGAGGTGAGCAGTTCTTC.

This clone showed up many times. The chain joins TRBV4-1 to TRBJ1-6; D unclear. Looked up from germline, CDR1 is MGHRA and CDR2 is YSYEKL. Trimming stripped 4 bases from V and 0 bases from J, with 16 bases between. There are 18 residues in the CDR3. CDR3 nucleotide sequence: TGCGCCAGCAGCCCTAGAGTGGAAACCCGCTCCTATAATTCACCCCTCCACTTT. Protein: CASSPRVETRSYNSPLHF.

The chain is built from TRBV3-1 (or the pseudogene TRBV3-2) and TRBJ2-3, with D tentatively TRBD1 (6 bases). The germline V gene has CDR1 LGHDT and CDR2 YNNKEL (reference sequence). V was pared by 4 bases and J by 5 bases, with 16 bases between. The CDR3 is 15 residues long. In DNA, the CDR3 is TGTGCCAGCAGCCGCGACAGGATAAAGCTAGATACGCAGTATTTT. Translating it yields CASSRDRIKLDTQYF.

The V call is TRBV19, the J call TRBJ2-2; perhaps TRBD1 as D (6 bases). Germline V gene sequence: CDR1 LNHDA, CDR2 SQIVND (reference sequence). The CDR3 runs 15 residues. V gave up 5 bases and J gave up 1 base, with 11 bases separating them. CDR3 sequence reads: CASSDRRLNTGELFF. The CDR3 nucleotides are TGTGCCAGTAGTGACAGGAGATTGAACACCGGGGAGCTGTTTTTT.

The chain employs TRBV4-3 and TRBJ1-4; tentatively, D is TRBD1 (6 bases). The CDR3 runs 16 residues. Germline V gene data show CDR1 as LGHNA and CDR2 as YSLEER. Trimming pared 4 bases from V and 4 bases from J, leaving 16 bases between. The CDR3 protein is CASSPGHQAYNEKLFF. In DNA form, the CDR3 reads TGCGCCAGCAGCCCGGGACACCAGGCTTATAATGAAAAACTGTTTTTT.

The chain couples TRBV19 to TRBJ1-2; D unclear. From germline, CDR1 is LNHDA and CDR2 SQIVND (reference sequence). This CDR3 spans 17 amino acids. Trimming cost V 7 bases and J 3 bases, with 24 bases left between them. The CDR3 region has the DNA TGTGCCAGTAATATCCCAGGTGGCGGACCTTCGCACTATGGCTACACCTTC. This translates into CASNIPGGGPSHYGYTF.

J is TRBJ1-6 and V is TRBV4-3; no clear D. The CDR3 sequence is 15 residues long. Trimming pared 0 bases from V and 9 bases from J, leaving 12 bases between. The germline CDR1 and CDR2 sequences are LGHNA and YSLEER. The CDR3 region is CASSQEKGMGSPLHF. The CDR3 DNA sequence: TGCGCCAGCAGCCAAGAAAAGGGAATGGGTTCACCCCTCCACTTT.

This clone was seen a few times. This rearrangement joins TRBV4-3 to TRBJ1-1, with D perhaps TRBD1 (6 bases). The V end was cut by 0 bases, the J end by 2 bases, with 10 bases between. Germline lookup yields CDR1 LGHNA and CDR2 YSLEER. The CDR3 runs to 15 residues. CDR3 in DNA: TGCGCCAGCAGCCAAGACCCACAGGGAAACACTGAAGCTTTCTTT. Translation: CASSQDPQGNTEAFF.

V gene TRBV18 combines with J gene TRBJ2-2; TRBD1 is a possible D gene (5 bases). Trimming left V 5 bases short and J 6 bases short, with 10 bases between. The CDR3 length is 13 residues. Germline-derived CDR1 and CDR2 are KGHSH and LQKENI. The CDR3 sequence: CASSATGAGELFF. The DNA for the CDR3 is TGTGCCAGCTCAGCTACAGGTGCCGGGGAGCTGTTTTTT.

This sequence joins TRBV11-3 and TRBJ2-7; D is unclear. CDR3 length: 14 amino acids. V was trimmed by 1 base and J by 0 bases, leaving 7 bases between them. Per germline, CDR1 SGHNT and CDR2 YENEEA. CDR3 in DNA: TGTGCCAGCAGCTTAGTCAGGAGCTCCTACGAGCAGTACTTC. Translation gives CASSLVRSSYEQYF.

This clone was seen more than once but under ten times. This rearrangement joins TRBV20-1 to TRBJ2-3, with TRBD2 matching over 11 bases. Germline CDR1 reads DFQATT; CDR2 reads SNEGSKA (reference sequence). The CDR3 has 15 residues. The V gene end was trimmed by 3 bases and the J gene end by 9 bases; junction bases not matched to a gene: 11. CDR3 sequence (DNA): TGCAGTGCTAGTCGGGTAGCGGGAGGGCCGAGGACGCAGTATTTT. It yields the protein CSASRVAGGPRTQYF.

The chain joins TRBV6-1 to TRBJ2-7, with 8 nucleotides matching TRBD1. Germline assignment: CDR1 MNHNS and CDR2 SASEGT. The CDR3 sequence is 16 residues long. V lost 0 bases to trimming and J lost 6 bases; unmatched junction nucleotides: 10. The CDR3, as DNA: TGTGCCAGCAGTGAAGCCTGGACAGGGCCCCTGCGCGAGCAGTACTTC. Its translation is CASSEAWTGPLREQYF.

This chain links TRBV4-2 with TRBJ1-5; D is uncertain. Germline CDR1 LGHNA, CDR2 YNFKEQ. The germline V and J ends were trimmed by 0 bases and 4 bases, with 1 base remaining between them. The CDR3 runs 12 residues. CDR3 sequence: CASSQDNQPQHF. Here the CDR3 DNA reads TGTGCCAGCAGCCAAGATAATCAGCCCCAGCATTTT.

The rearrangement joins TRBV3-1 (or the pseudogene TRBV3-2) to TRBJ2-3; 8 bases are a match to TRBD2. The V and J ends lost 3 bases and 6 bases, in that order; junction bases with no gene match: 8. The CDR3 runs 15 residues. The germline V gene encodes CDR1 LGHDT and CDR2 YNNKEL (reference sequence). CDR3: CASSQGGGSRDTQYF. The CDR3 DNA sequence: TGTGCCAGCAGCCAGGGCGGGGGGTCAAGGGATACGCAGTATTTT.

As DNA, the CDR3 is TGTGCCAGCAGCTTGCATCCGGGACGGAGCTACGAGCAGTACTTC. Translated: CASSLHPGRSYEQYF. V and J are TRBV7-3 and TRBJ2-7; TRBD1 or TRBD2 may be the D gene (5 bases each). V was trimmed by 3 bases and J by 3 bases, leaving 15 bases between them. Germline loops: CDR1 SGHTA, CDR2 FQGTGA. The CDR3 is 15 amino acids.

The gene calls are TRBV30 and TRBJ2-1, with D perhaps TRBD1 (6 bases). The V and J ends lost 2 bases and 2 bases respectively, with 13 bases between them. Germline V CDR1 and CDR2: GTSNPN, SVGIG (reference sequence). CDR3 length: 15 residues. The CDR3 DNA follows: TGTGCCTGGAGTCCTGGGCAGGGGACCTACAATGAGCAGTTCTTC. Protein: CAWSPGQGTYNEQFF. The full variable domain, its missing parts supplied by reference TRBV30 and TRBJ2-1, is SQTIHQWPATLVQPVGSPLSLECTVEGTSNPNLYWYRQAAGRGLQLLFYSVGIGQISSEVPQNLSASRPQDRQFILSSKKLLLSDSGFYLCAWSPGQGTYNEQFFGPGTRLTVL.

The chain uses TRBV5-1 and TRBJ1-1; D unresolved. Germline V lookup: CDR1 SGHRS, CDR2 YFSETQ. The CDR3 runs to 14 residues. With 4 bases removed from V and 5 bases from J, the gap between germline ends came to 15 bases. In DNA, the CDR3 is TGCGCCAGCAGCCCCCATGGCACCGGGACTGAAGCTTTCTTT. As protein: CASSPHGTGTEAFF.

The chain has TRBV5-6 and TRBJ1-1, with D unresolved. Germline lookup yields CDR1 SGHDT and CDR2 YYEEEE. The CDR3 totals 13 residues. V lost 2 bases and J lost 8, with 13 bases in between. The CDR3 DNA sequence: TGTGCCAGCAGCTTCCCCGCGGGTACGGAAGCTTTCTTT. This translates into CASSFPAGTEAFF.

This chain connects TRBV6-5 to TRBJ1-1, with D hard to call. This CDR3 is 13 amino acids long. Germline V gives CDR1 MNHEY, CDR2 SVGAGI. V dropped 6 bases and J dropped 2 bases, with 10 bases sitting between them. CDR3 in amino acids: CASRLQSNTEAFF. The CDR3 nucleotides read TGTGCCAGCAGACTACAGAGCAACACTGAAGCTTTCTTT.

This clone was counted once. The gene calls are TRBV3-1 (or the pseudogene TRBV3-2) and TRBJ1-4, with unresolved D. With 0 bases removed from V and 2 bases from J, the gap between germline ends came to 13 bases. Germline V gene sequence: CDR1 LGHDT, CDR2 YNNKEL (reference sequence). The CDR3 covers 17 residues. This chain's CDR3 is CASSQDGRSSTNEKLFF. The CDR3 nucleotides are TGTGCCAGCAGCCAAGATGGTAGGTCGTCGACTAATGAAAAACTGTTTTTT.

V gene TRBV27 combines with J gene TRBJ1-5; D is perhaps TRBD1 (6 bases). With 3 bases removed from V and 2 bases from J, the gap between germline ends came to 17 bases. The CDR3 consists of 17 residues. Germline V gives CDR1 MNHEY, CDR2 SMNVEV (reference sequence). The CDR3: CASSFLTGFAGNQPQHF. CDR3 DNA sequence: TGTGCCAGCAGTTTCTTGACAGGATTTGCCGGCAATCAGCCCCAGCATTTT.

This rearrangement joins TRBV4-3 to TRBJ1-2; no definite D call. V lost 3 bases, J lost 7 bases, and 18 bases lay in between. Germline V CDR1 and CDR2: LGHNA, YSLEER. The CDR3 length is 15 residues. The chain's CDR3 is CASSQASTNTFGYTF. CDR3 nucleotide sequence: TGCGCCAGCAGCCAGGCTTCGACGAATACGTTTGGCTACACCTTC.